This TCR beta chain was documented in a study of T cells in Graves' hyperthyroidism and ophthalmopathy. This CDR3 has 14 residues. Germline V lookup: CDR1 KGHSH, CDR2 LQKENI. The J segment lost 9 bases and the V segment lost 3 bases, leaving 10 bases of the junction unmatched. Study results and caveats: A model using 13 V-J features told ophthalmopathy apart from stable hyperthyroidism. Researchers found most expanded thyroid clonotypes above 0.001 in blood as well.

In its sample, this clonotype was seen once. Antigen: not known. Inclusion characteristics of ophthalmopathy patients comprised a Clinical Activity Score of at least 3, a NOSPECS grade of at least 4, and duration under 3 months. Patients were excluded because of uncontrolled infection, other autoimmune disease, pregnancy or lactation. It was RNA transcripts that yielded the amplified TCR beta CDR3 regions. Researchers ran a first-round RT-PCR on the TCR CDR3 using the HTBI primer set. TCRdb re-analysed the multiplex PCR reads in MiXCR, keeping a single row per CDR3 protein. The table has fewer than 500,000 distinct CDR3 sequences, roughly 14% seen once.

The J gene is TRBJ1-2, the V gene TRBV18, with TRBD1 identical over 7 bases. The sample comprised blood. The receptor was derived from a man between 18 and 29 years old with Graves' ophthalmopathy. DNA of the CDR3: TGTGCCAGCTCACCCCCCAGCAGGGGGGATAGCTACACCTTC. It specifies CASSPPSRGDSYTF.